Presented here are 9 T cell receptor beta chains from one specimen sequenced in a study of shared clonotypes between healthy human individuals. The protocol was immunoSEQ multiplex PCR, while the TCRdb copy is restricted to in-frame clones and leaves out a portion. The profile shows around 2.5 million clones, more than 85% of them singletons. Sequenced sample: naive CD4+ T cells from PBMCs. Subset specified: CD45RA+ positively selected. All receptors derive from a man aged 18 to 30 in good health. Some clones in this sample may be carry-over from other donors' samples.

The chain couples TRBV29-1 to TRBJ1-2, with D hard to call. Germline V gene sequence: CDR1 SQVTM, CDR2 ANQGSEA. The CDR3 is made up of 14 amino acids. The V end lost 2 bases, the J end lost 3 bases, and 13 bases lay between the germline ends. CDR3 loop: CSVERLLFHYGYTF. In DNA, the CDR3 is TGCAGCGTTGAACGGCTACTATTCCACTATGGCTACACCTTC.

The chain links TRBV5-1 to TRBJ2-1, with D possibly matching TRBD2 (7 bases). Germline-derived CDR1 and CDR2 are SGHRS and YFSETQ. Trimming pared 0 bases from V and 9 bases from J, leaving 13 bases between. The CDR3 consists of 14 residues. The CDR3 loop is CASSLGGGGSEQFF. As DNA, the CDR3 is TGCGCCAGCAGCTTGGGAGGCGGGGGCTCTGAGCAGTTCTTC.

The rearrangement links TRBV7-2 to TRBJ2-3, with a weak D call TRBD1 (6 bases). Germline CDR1 is SGHTA and CDR2 is FQGNSA. CDR3 length equals 16 residues. V lost 0 bases and J lost 0, with 10 bases in between. In nucleotides, the CDR3 is TGTGCCAGCAGCTTAGCGCCCAGGGGTAGCACAGATACGCAGTATTTT. Residues: CASSLAPRGSTDTQYF.

The chain employs TRBV27 and TRBJ1-6; D not resolved. The CDR3 spans 14 residues. V lost 2 bases and J 7 bases, leaving 9 bases between the germline ends. Germline lookup yields CDR1 MNHEY and CDR2 SMNVEV (reference sequence). This CDR3 is CASSLRHANSPLHF. The CDR3 DNA sequence: TGTGCCAGCAGTTTAAGACACGCAAATTCACCCCTCCACTTT.

The CDR3 DNA follows: TGTGCCTGGGAGAGCAGCGTAGGGGAGCAGTACTTC. Encoded protein: CAWESSVGEQYF. The chain joins TRBV30 to TRBJ2-7, with D uncertain. Trimming stripped 5 bases from V and 7 bases from J, with 15 bases between. The CDR3 extends over 12 amino acids. Per the germline V gene, CDR1 is GTSNPN and CDR2 is SVGIG (reference sequence). Variable domain in full (rest from reference TRBV30 and TRBJ2-7): SQTIHQWPATLVQPVGSPLSLECTVEGTSNPNLYWYRQAAGRGLQLLFYSVGIGQISSEVPQNLSASRPQDRQFILSSKKLLLSDSGFYLCAWESSVGEQYFGPGTRLTVT.

V gene TRBV5-6 combines with J gene TRBJ2-7; TRBD2 might be the D (7 bases). CDR3 length equals 15 residues. Germline V gene data show CDR1 as SGHDT and CDR2 as YYEEEE. Trimming removed 3 bases at V and 8 bases at J, with 21 bases between. The CDR3 DNA reads TGTGCCAGCAGCTGGGGGCGGGAGACGGCCCTTAAGCAGTACTTC. It translates to CASSWGRETALKQYF.

V is TRBV2 and J is TRBJ1-5; perhaps TRBD1 as D (6 bases). Germline V CDR1 and CDR2: SNHLY, FYNNEI. Trimming took off 4 bases at V and 4 bases at J, with 8 bases between the two ends. CDR3 length: 13 amino acids. DNA of the CDR3: TGTGCCAGCAGTGGGGGGCCGAATCAGCCCCAGCATTTT. Its translation is CASSGGPNQPQHF.

Note on this clone: The sample contains more than one DNA sequence encoding this CDR3. Here the CDR3 DNA reads TGCGCCAGCAGCCCGGGACAGGGGGCTTACGAGCAGTACTTC. As protein: CASSPGQGAYEQYF. The rearrangement joins TRBV5-1 to TRBJ2-7, with TRBD1 identical over 12 bases. Per the germline V gene, CDR1 is SGHRS and CDR2 is YFSETQ. The CDR3 has 14 residues. V shed 4 bases, J shed 4 bases, and the junction held 3 bases outside the gene matches.

Turning to this clone: The sample has other DNA sequences that encode this CDR3 too. The J gene is TRBJ2-3, the V gene TRBV9, with no clear D. The V gene lost 4 bases and the J gene lost 4 bases, with 7 bases spanning the gap. The CDR3 is 12 amino acids. The germline gives CDR1 SGDLS, CDR2 YYNGEE. CDR3 sequence (DNA): TGTGCCAGCAGCCCATTAGCAGATACGCAGTATTTT. This sequence encodes CASSPLADTQYF.